The source of this T cell receptor beta chain is a study of blood T cell repertoires in COVID-19. Germline values: CDR1 SGHRS, CDR2 YFSETQ. The CDR3 has 16 residues. V trimming: 4 bases; J trimming: 5 bases; junction bases outside the gene matches: 9. Using immunoSEQ multiplex PCR, the repertoire was profiled, and TCRdb retains in-frame clones only, with some absent. Of about 60,000 clones detected, 70% to 85% appear once; the ten largest clones hold roughly 3.5%. Material for sequencing was peripheral blood. The TCR was taken from a man between 60 and 70 years old with acute or convalescent COVID-19. The chain employs TRBV5-1 and TRBJ1-4; 9 nucleotides align to TRBD1. CDR3 DNA: TGCGCCAGCAGCCCCGGGACAGGGAACCTCAATGAAAAACTGTTTTTT. This encodes CASSPGTGNLNEKLFF.